This T cell receptor beta chain was captured in a study of CD8+CD57+ T cells in acquired aplastic anemia (dated by TCRdb to 2016 to 2019). As for the study more broadly: A mean of about 3.2 ug of DNA, ranging from roughly 0.19 to 27.4 ug, was extracted from sorted CD4+ and CD8+ cells. Healthy donor samples averaged around 9.8 million reads for CD4+ and about 11 million for CD8+ cells.

Genomic DNA was used as template for profiling of TCR beta VDJ combinations and CDR3 sequences. An Illumina HiSeq 2000 was used for TCR repertoire sequencing. Under the source paper's analysis protocol: TRBV/TRBJ rearrangement plots, CDR3 size and DJ length profiles, and Simpson's diversity index were used to evaluate the repertoires. The most abundant DNA sequence in the deep sequencing data was taken as the immunodominant clone. CDR3 amino acid sequences were checked for sharing between subjects and were compared against published repertoires and the VDJdb database. TCRdb cleaned the public reads at Q25 with fastp, built clones with MiXCR and kept in-frame beta chains. Each CDR3 protein appears once, grouped with its most common genes and DNA. The V and J calls were determined by TCRdb, not by the authors. This sample is represented by some 120,000 distinct CDR3 sequences; 48% of them were singletons. The ten largest account for about 2.3% of the sample.

To note about this clonotype: Its cognate antigen has yet to be identified. Base qualities are not recorded, but no much larger clone differs from it by a single base.

In the study, sorted CD4+ and CD8+ blood T cells from patients with severe aplastic anemia and from healthy subjects underwent deep sequencing of TCR repertoires. Ficoll-Paque density gradient centrifugation was used to isolate peripheral blood mononuclear cells. Before DNA extraction, CD4+ and CD8+ T cells were sorted by FACS or by magnetic beads. Here is what the overall study found, with its caveats: CD8+ Simpson's diversity did not differ significantly between patients and healthy controls (P=0.060). Although around 30 CD8+ CDR3 sequences were shared by patients and controls, these sequences appeared highly expressed in patients and within the immunodominant clones of patients.

Taken from the germline V gene, the CDR1 and CDR2 loops are SGHVS and FQNEAQ. Deletion took 0 bases off V and 7 bases off J, with a span of 10 bases between the germline ends. From the cysteine up to the phenylalanine, the CDR3 has a length of 14 residues. Only the CDR3 DNA is retained, 42 bases long and in frame from the first base. Sequenced material: sorted CD4+, CD8+, or CD8+CD57+ T cells (not recorded which) from PBMCs. This chain is built from TRBV7-8 and TRBJ2-1; too little of a D gene remains to name it. This receptor was identified in a human donor in good health, serving as a control. The DNA is TGTGCCAGCAGCTTAGCTAGGTCCCGGAATGAGCAGTTCTTC. It translates to CASSLARSRNEQFF.